The T cell receptor beta chain under discussion was sequenced for a study of radiation and T cells in renal cell carcinoma. General observations from the study: Without pretreatment biopsies, baseline tumor clonotype presence was undetermined.

Sequenced by immunoSEQ multiplex PCR; TCRdb stores in-frame clones only, minus some. The sample lists about 130,000 clones; roughly four fifths were seen once. With respect to this clone: Antigen unknown.

The germline V gene encodes CDR1 SGHNT and CDR2 YYREEE (reference sequence). The CDR3 loop spans 15 amino acids. Time point defined: baseline pretreatment blood. Treatment noted: 15 Gy SBRT to primary tumor, nephrectomy 4 weeks later. The material was blood, obtained from a patient whose treatment included radiotherapy and nephrectomy. The chain employs TRBV5-4 and TRBJ2-5; 9 bases map to TRBD1. Gene TRBJ2-7 matches the end of the DNA better, so the J call may be wrong. The origin of this receptor is a woman between 55 and 75 years old with renal cell carcinoma. The CDR3 nucleotides are TGTGCCAGCAGCCCGGGACAGGGATTCTCCTACGAGCAGTACTTC. It yields the protein CASSPGQGFSYEQYF.